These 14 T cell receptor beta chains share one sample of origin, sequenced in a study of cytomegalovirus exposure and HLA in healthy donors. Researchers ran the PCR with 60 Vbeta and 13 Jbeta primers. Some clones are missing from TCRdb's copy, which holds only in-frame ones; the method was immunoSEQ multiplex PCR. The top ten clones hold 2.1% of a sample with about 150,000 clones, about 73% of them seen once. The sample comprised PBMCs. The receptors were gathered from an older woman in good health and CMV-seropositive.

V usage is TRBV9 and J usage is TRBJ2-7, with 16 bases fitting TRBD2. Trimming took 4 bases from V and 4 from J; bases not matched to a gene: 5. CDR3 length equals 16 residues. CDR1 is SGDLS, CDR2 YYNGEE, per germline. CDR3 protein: CASSPGTSGRGYEQYF. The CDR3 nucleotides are TGTGCCAGCAGCCCTGGGACTAGCGGGAGGGGGTACGAGCAGTACTTC.

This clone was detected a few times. The CDR3 nucleotides read TGTGCCAGCAGTTTGAACAGGGGTGATGAGCAGTTCTTC. Its translation is CASSLNRGDEQFF. V is TRBV27 and J is TRBJ2-1; 7 nucleotides align to TRBD1. V gave up 3 bases and J gave up 8 bases; unmatched junction bases: 4. CDR1 is MNHEY and CDR2 is SMNVEV in the germline V gene (reference sequence). CDR3 size: 13 residues.

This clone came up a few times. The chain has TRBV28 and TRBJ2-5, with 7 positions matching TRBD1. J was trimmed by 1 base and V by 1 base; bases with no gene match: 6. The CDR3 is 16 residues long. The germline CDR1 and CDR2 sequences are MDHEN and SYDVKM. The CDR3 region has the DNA TGTGCCAGCAGTTTATTAGGGGGCCACCGCCAAGAGACCCAGTACTTC. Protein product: CASSLLGGHRQETQYF.

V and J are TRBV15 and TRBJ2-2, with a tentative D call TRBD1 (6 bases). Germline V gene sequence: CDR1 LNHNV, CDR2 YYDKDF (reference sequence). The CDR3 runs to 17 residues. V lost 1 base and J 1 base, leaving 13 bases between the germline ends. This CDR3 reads CATSRGGHSVNTGELFF. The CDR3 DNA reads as TGTGCCACCAGCAGAGGGGGACACTCGGTGAACACCGGGGAGCTGTTTTTT.

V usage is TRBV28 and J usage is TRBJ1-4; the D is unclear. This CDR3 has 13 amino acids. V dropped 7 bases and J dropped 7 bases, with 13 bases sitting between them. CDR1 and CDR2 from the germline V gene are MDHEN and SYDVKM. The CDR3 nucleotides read TGTGCCAGCACCAAGTCGGGGATTGAAAAACTGTTTTTT. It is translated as CASTKSGIEKLFF.

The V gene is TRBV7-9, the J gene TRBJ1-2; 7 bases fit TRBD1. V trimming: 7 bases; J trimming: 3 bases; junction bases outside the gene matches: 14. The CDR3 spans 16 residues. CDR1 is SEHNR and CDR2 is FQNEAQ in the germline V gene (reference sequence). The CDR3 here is CASNPLEGARDYGYTF. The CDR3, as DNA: TGTGCCAGCAACCCCCTGGAGGGGGCAAGGGACTATGGCTACACCTTC.

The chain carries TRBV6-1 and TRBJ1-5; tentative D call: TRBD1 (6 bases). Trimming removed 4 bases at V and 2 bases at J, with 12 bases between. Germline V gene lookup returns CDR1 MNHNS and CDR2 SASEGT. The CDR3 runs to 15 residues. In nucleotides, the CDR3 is TGTGCCAGCAGTGGAGTAGGGGGGGGCAATCAGCCCCAGCATTTT. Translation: CASSGVGGGNQPQHF.

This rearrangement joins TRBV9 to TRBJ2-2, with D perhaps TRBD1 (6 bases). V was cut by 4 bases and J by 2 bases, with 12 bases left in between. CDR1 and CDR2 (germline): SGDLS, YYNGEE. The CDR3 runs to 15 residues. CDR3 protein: CASSFRTANTGELFF. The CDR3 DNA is TGTGCCAGCAGCTTCCGGACAGCCAACACCGGGGAGCTGTTTTTT.

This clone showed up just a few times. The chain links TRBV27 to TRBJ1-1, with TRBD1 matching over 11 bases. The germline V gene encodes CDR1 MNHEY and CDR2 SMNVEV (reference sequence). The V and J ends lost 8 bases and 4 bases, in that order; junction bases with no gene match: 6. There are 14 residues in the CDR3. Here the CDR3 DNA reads TGTGCCAGCCGGACAGGGGGCGTGGGCACTGAAGCTTTCTTT. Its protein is CASRTGGVGTEAFF.

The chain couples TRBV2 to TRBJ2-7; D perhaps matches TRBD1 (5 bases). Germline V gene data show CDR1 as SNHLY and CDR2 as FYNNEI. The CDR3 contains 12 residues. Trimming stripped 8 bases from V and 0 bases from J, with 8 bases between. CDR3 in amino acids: CASATGSYEQYF. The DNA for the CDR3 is TGTGCCAGCGCTACAGGCTCCTACGAGCAGTACTTC.

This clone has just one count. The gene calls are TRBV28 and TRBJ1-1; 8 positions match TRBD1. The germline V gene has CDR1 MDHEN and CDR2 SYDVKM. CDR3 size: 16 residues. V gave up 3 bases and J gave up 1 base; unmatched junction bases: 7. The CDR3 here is CASSFGAGGQNTEAFF. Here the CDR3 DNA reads TGTGCCAGCAGTTTTGGGGCAGGGGGCCAGAACACTGAAGCTTTCTTT.

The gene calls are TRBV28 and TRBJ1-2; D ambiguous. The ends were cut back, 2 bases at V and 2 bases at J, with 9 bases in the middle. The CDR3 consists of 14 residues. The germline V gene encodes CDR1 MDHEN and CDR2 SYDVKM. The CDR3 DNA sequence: TGTGCCAGCAGTTTAGGCCAAAACAACTATGGCTACACCTTC. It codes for CASSLGQNNYGYTF.

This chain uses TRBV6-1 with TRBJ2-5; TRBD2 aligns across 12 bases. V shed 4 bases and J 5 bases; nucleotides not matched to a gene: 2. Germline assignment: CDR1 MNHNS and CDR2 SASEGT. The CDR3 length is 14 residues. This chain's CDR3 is CASSGLAGVETQYF. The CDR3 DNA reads TGTGCCAGCAGTGGACTAGCGGGAGTGGAGACCCAGTACTTC.

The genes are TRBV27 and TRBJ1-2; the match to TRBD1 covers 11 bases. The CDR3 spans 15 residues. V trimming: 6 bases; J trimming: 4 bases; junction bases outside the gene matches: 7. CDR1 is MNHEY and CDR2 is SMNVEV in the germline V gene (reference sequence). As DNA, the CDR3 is TGTGCCAGCAGACCCGGACAGGGGGCACCCTATGGCTACACCTTC. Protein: CASRPGQGAPYGYTF.